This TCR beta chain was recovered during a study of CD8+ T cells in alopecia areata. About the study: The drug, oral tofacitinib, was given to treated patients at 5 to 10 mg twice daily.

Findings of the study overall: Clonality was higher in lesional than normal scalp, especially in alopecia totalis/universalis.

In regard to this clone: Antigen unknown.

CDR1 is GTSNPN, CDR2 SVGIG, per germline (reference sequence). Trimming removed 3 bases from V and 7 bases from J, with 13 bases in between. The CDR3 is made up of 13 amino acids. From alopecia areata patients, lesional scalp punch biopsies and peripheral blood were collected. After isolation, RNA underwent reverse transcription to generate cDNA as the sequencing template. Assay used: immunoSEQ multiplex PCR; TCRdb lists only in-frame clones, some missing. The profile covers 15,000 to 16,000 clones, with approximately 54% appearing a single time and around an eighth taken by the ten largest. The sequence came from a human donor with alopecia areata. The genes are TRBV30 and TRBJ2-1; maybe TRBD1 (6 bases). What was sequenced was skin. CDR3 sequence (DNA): TGTGCCTGGAGCGAAGGGGGTTGGAATGAGCAGTTCTTC. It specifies CAWSEGGWNEQFF.